These 2 T cell receptor beta chains came from one sample sequenced in a study of T cells in Graves' hyperthyroidism and ophthalmopathy. RNA transcripts were the template for amplifying TCR beta CDR3 regions. First-round RT-PCR targeting the TCR CDR3 was performed with the HTBI primer set. TCRdb used MiXCR to reprocess the multiplex PCR reads, holding one entry per CDR3 protein. The sample yields a few hundred thousand distinct CDR3 sequences, around 21% seen once. The sequenced sample was blood. All receptors derive from a man aged 18-30 years with Graves' hyperthyroidism.

In its sample, this clonotype was seen many times. This chain links TRBV5-1 with TRBJ1-2; TRBD1 agrees at 8 bases. Germline loops: CDR1 SGHRS, CDR2 YFSETQ. Germline trimming cut 3 bases from V and 6 bases from J; bases unmatched to any gene: 16. The CDR3 consists of 17 residues. The CDR3 here is CASSSALGGQGWNGYTF. The CDR3 DNA sequence: TGCGCCAGCAGCTCCGCCCTAGGAGGACAGGGTTGGAATGGCTACACCTTC.

The gene calls are TRBV14 and TRBJ2-5; 12 bases are a match to TRBD1. CDR3 length equals 18 residues. In germline, CDR1 is SGHDN, CDR2 FVKESK. Losses at the gene ends were 3 bases for V and 0 bases for J; bases not matched to a gene: 8. CDR3: CASSHGTGGLRYQETQYF. The CDR3 bases are TGTGCCAGCAGCCATGGGACAGGGGGCCTAAGGTACCAAGAGACCCAGTACTTC.